One sample yielded the 29 T cell receptor beta chains listed below, sequenced in a study of OX40 agonist ivuxolimab in advanced cancers. Clones were sequenced by immunoSEQ multiplex PCR, and TCRdb holds only the in-frame ones, with some missing. Counted here are approximately 58,000 clones, approximately 80% occurring once; the ten biggest clones make up about 0.74%. The sample in question was CD4+ or CD8+ T cells sorted from blood, obtained in a trial of the OX40 agonist ivuxolimab. The source is an adult with an advanced solid tumor such as melanoma, head and neck, liver or kidney cancer.

The V and J genes are TRBV10-3 and TRBJ2-7; TRBD1 might be the D (6 bases). The CDR3 is 15 residues long. V lost 0 bases, J lost 1 base, and 10 bases lay in between. Germline values: CDR1 ENHRY, CDR2 SYGVKD. The CDR3: CAISESSQGSYEQYF. The CDR3, as DNA: TGTGCCATCAGTGAGTCCTCCCAGGGGTCCTACGAGCAGTACTTC.

The chain uses TRBV4-2 and TRBJ2-1; TRBD2 matches at 11 bases. This CDR3 spans 15 amino acids. V was pared by 0 bases and J by 9 bases, with 4 bases of the junction left unmatched. Germline CDR1 and CDR2: LGHNA and YNFKEQ. The CDR3: CASSQDGLAGGEQFF. The CDR3 region has the DNA TGTGCCAGCAGCCAAGATGGGCTAGCGGGGGGTGAGCAGTTCTTC.

The rearrangement links TRBV9 to TRBJ2-7, with D perhaps TRBD2 (5 bases). CDR3 length equals 13 residues. Trimming took 0 bases from V and 5 from J, leaving 9 bases between them. Looked up from germline, CDR1 is SGDLS and CDR2 is YYNGEE. The CDR3 DNA reads as TGTGCCAGCAGCGTAGGATCCGGGAACGAGCAGTACTTC. It yields the protein CASSVGSGNEQYF.

The chain is built from TRBV5-4 and TRBJ2-5; TRBD1 matches at 7 bases. Germline V CDR1 and CDR2: SGHNT, YYREEE (reference sequence). J lost 1 base, V lost 0 bases, and 3 bases had no gene match. This CDR3 has 15 amino acids. CDR3 in DNA: TGTGCCAGCAGCTTGGCCAAGGGGGCCCAAGAGACCCAGTACTTC. Translated, it gives CASSLAKGAQETQYF.

As for this clone: A junction end diverges from the germline sequence, so it may reflect a read error. The CDR3 sequence is CASSLVRAKGSRWDF. The CDR3 nucleotides read TGTGCCAGCAGCTTAGTTCGGGCAAAGGGGTCGCGGTGGGACTTC. The rearrangement uses TRBV7-2 and TRBJ2-7; D perhaps matches TRBD1 (5 bases). The CDR3 runs to 15 residues. Germline V gene sequence: CDR1 SGHTA, CDR2 FQGNSA. The full variable domain, rest sourced from reference TRBV7-2 and TRBJ2-7, is GAGVSQSPSNKVTEKGKDVELRCDPISGHTALYWYRQSLGQGLEFLIYFQGNSAPDKSGLPSDRFSAERTGGSVSTLTIQRTQQEDSAVYLCASSLVRAKGSRWDFGPGTRLTVT.

This chain uses TRBV5-1 with TRBJ2-7; TRBD1 aligns across 7 bases. The CDR3 has 15 residues. Trimming removed 0 bases from V and 2 bases from J; junction bases left unmatched: 5. Germline CDR1 reads SGHRS; CDR2 reads YFSETQ. CDR3 residues: CASSLAAGGPYEQYF. The CDR3 DNA sequence: TGCGCCAGCAGCTTGGCCGCAGGGGGACCCTACGAGCAGTACTTC.

J is TRBJ2-7 and V is TRBV9, with 8 bases aligning to TRBD1. This CDR3 is 14 amino acids long. Trimming cost V 4 bases and J 1 base; bases outside gene matches: 4. Germline V lookup: CDR1 SGDLS, CDR2 YYNGEE. The DNA for the CDR3 is TGTGCCAGCAGCCTAGGACAGGGTTCCTACGAGCAGTACTTC. It codes for CASSLGQGSYEQYF.

The chain employs TRBV18 and TRBJ2-7, with 8 positions matching TRBD1. Per the germline V gene, CDR1 is KGHSH and CDR2 is LQKENI. The trim removed 3 bases at V and 3 bases at J, leaving 13 bases unmatched. This CDR3 has 17 amino acids. Here the CDR3 DNA reads TGTGCCAGCTCACCTCCTTACTTCGGGACAGGTCACTACGAGCAGTACTTC. Protein sequence: CASSPPYFGTGHYEQYF.

V usage is TRBV19 and J usage is TRBJ2-4; no clear D gene. Between the trimmed V and J ends, which lost 4 bases and 3 bases, there was a span of 16 bases. The CDR3 runs to 16 residues. The germline V gene has CDR1 LNHDA and CDR2 SQIVND (reference sequence). CDR3 DNA: TGTGCCAGTAGTACATTCGACCGGCTAGTCAAAAACATTCAGTACTTC. It translates to CASSTFDRLVKNIQYF. Complete variable domain (other parts from reference TRBV19 and TRBJ2-4): DGGITQSPKYLFRKEGQNVTLSCEQNLNHDAMYWYRQDPGQGLRLIYYSQIVNDFQKGDIAEGYSVSREKKESFPLTVTSAQKNPTAFYLCASSTFDRLVKNIQYFGAGTRLSVL.

V is TRBV7-9 and J is TRBJ1-4; D gene ambiguous. Germline V gene lookup returns CDR1 SEHNR and CDR2 FQNEAQ (reference sequence). The CDR3 consists of 14 residues. V was cut by 1 base and J by 2 bases, with 5 bases left in between. The CDR3 sequence: CASSLGFTNEKLFF. The CDR3 DNA is TGTGCCAGCAGCTTAGGGTTTACTAATGAAAAACTGTTTTTT. Complete variable domain (other parts from reference TRBV7-9 and TRBJ1-4): DTGVSQNPRHKITKRGQNVTFRCDPISEHNRLYWYRQTLGQGPEFLTYFQNEAQLEKSRLLSDRFSAERPKGSFSTLEIQRTEQGDSAMYLCASSLGFTNEKLFFGSGTQLSVL.

The chain links TRBV11-3 to TRBJ2-1; 8 nucleotides match TRBD2. This CDR3 has 17 amino acids. Germline lookup yields CDR1 SGHNT and CDR2 YENEEA. Losses at the gene ends were 5 bases for V and 0 bases for J; bases not matched to a gene: 9. The DNA for the CDR3 is TGTGCCAGCAGCGTTAGTAGCGGGAAGAGCTCCTACAATGAGCAGTTCTTC. As protein: CASSVSSGKSSYNEQFF.

The chain carries TRBV5-1 and TRBJ2-5, with a possible D match to TRBD2 (6 bases). This CDR3 spans 14 amino acids. Germline loops: CDR1 SGHRS, CDR2 YFSETQ. V lost 1 base and J lost 0, with 7 bases in between. CDR3 in amino acids: CASSLSGDQETQYF. The CDR3 bases are TGCGCCAGCAGCTTGTCGGGGGACCAAGAGACCCAGTACTTC. The whole variable domain, filled in from reference TRBV5-1 and TRBJ2-5, reads KAGVTQTPRYLIKTRGQQVTLSCSPISGHRSVSWYQQTPGQGLQFLFEYFSETQRNKGNFPGRFSGRQFSNSRSEMNVSTLELGDSALYLCASSLSGDQETQYFGPGTRLLVL.

This CDR3 is CATSRDPGTGHGYTF. The CDR3 nucleotides read TGTGCCACCAGCAGAGATCCCGGGACAGGTCACGGCTACACCTTC. This chain uses TRBV15 with TRBJ1-2, with 8 bases fitting TRBD1. CDR1 LNHNV and CDR2 YYDKDF come from the germline V gene (reference sequence). The CDR3 totals 15 residues. The V segment lost 0 bases and the J segment 8 bases; nucleotides outside the gene matches: 8.

The chain recombines TRBV29-1 with TRBJ1-3, with D perhaps TRBD1 (5 bases). Deletions cut 4 bases from V and 4 bases from J, with 11 bases between. Germline CDR1 SQVTM, CDR2 ANQGSEA. The CDR3 loop spans 13 amino acids. The CDR3 is CSVVTGPGNTIYF. CDR3 nucleotides: TGCAGCGTTGTAACGGGGCCCGGAAACACCATATATTTT.

Remarks on this clone: Other DNA sequences in the sample encode the same CDR3. The chain has TRBV11-2 and TRBJ2-3; no clear D. The CDR3 spans 13 residues. V was clipped by 5 bases and J by 0 bases, with 6 bases between them. Germline loops: CDR1 SGHAT, CDR2 FQNNGV. CDR3: CASSLPSTDTQYF. CDR3 sequence (DNA): TGTGCCAGCAGCCTTCCTAGCACAGATACGCAGTATTTT.

V gene TRBV9 combines with J gene TRBJ2-7; possibly TRBD1 for D (6 bases). Between the trimmed V and J ends, which lost 4 bases and 3 bases, there was a span of 14 bases. The CDR3 loop spans 14 amino acids. The germline V gene encodes CDR1 SGDLS and CDR2 YYNGEE. The CDR3 region has the DNA TGTGCCAGCAGCCCCGGACAGTTAGACTACGAGCAGTACTTC. Its protein is CASSPGQLDYEQYF.

The chain is built from TRBV27 and TRBJ2-5; tentative D call: TRBD2 (6 bases). CDR3 length equals 14 residues. CDR1 is MNHEY, CDR2 SMNVEV, per germline (reference sequence). Between the trimmed V and J ends, which lost 4 bases and 1 base, there was a span of 10 bases. CDR3 nucleotides: TGTGCCAGCAGTTCGGGACTGACCCAAGAGACCCAGTACTTC. It encodes CASSSGLTQETQYF.

The J gene is TRBJ1-3, the V gene TRBV11-2; D unresolved. The CDR3 has 15 amino acids. Trimming left V 3 bases short and J 0 bases short, with 9 bases between. Germline CDR1 SGHAT, CDR2 FQNNGV. The CDR3 nucleotides are TGTGCCAGCAGCTTTAAGCGGAGCTCTGGAAACACCATATATTTT. Its protein product is CASSFKRSSGNTIYF.

V usage is TRBV18 and J usage is TRBJ1-1; TRBD1 might be the D (5 bases). Trimming removed 3 bases at V and 1 base at J, with 15 bases between. Germline V gives CDR1 KGHSH, CDR2 LQKENI. The CDR3 runs 16 residues. The CDR3 here is CASSPGGGLQNTEAFF. The CDR3 nucleotides read TGTGCCAGCTCACCGGGGGGGGGACTTCAGAACACTGAAGCTTTCTTT.

CDR3 nucleotide sequence: TGTGCCACCGGAACAGCGGGGGGTGCCGCAGATACGCAGTATTTT. Translated: CATGTAGGAADTQYF. The chain is built from TRBV6-5 and TRBJ2-3; 9 bases agree with TRBD2. This CDR3 spans 15 amino acids. CDR1 is MNHEY, CDR2 SVGAGI, per germline. With 10 bases clipped from V and 4 bases from J, the junction kept 12 bases outside the gene matches.

The chain recombines TRBV7-9 with TRBJ2-7; the D gene is possibly TRBD2 (6 bases). This CDR3 spans 13 amino acids. CDR1 is SEHNR, CDR2 FQNEAQ, per germline (reference sequence). V shed 2 bases and J shed 5 bases, with 10 bases lying between them. The CDR3: CASSLMGGNEQYF. The CDR3 DNA sequence: TGTGCCAGCAGCTTAATGGGGGGAAACGAGCAGTACTTC. Supplemented by reference TRBV7-9 and TRBJ2-7, the full variable domain reads DTGVSQNPRHKITKRGQNVTFRCDPISEHNRLYWYRQTLGQGPEFLTYFQNEAQLEKSRLLSDRFSAERPKGSFSTLEIQRTEQGDSAMYLCASSLMGGNEQYFGPGTRLTVT.

This clone was recorded once. V is TRBV28 and J is TRBJ1-2, with D uncertain. V was cut by 8 bases and J by 0 bases, with 10 bases left in between. CDR3 size: 13 residues. CDR1 and CDR2 from the germline V gene are MDHEN and SYDVKM. The CDR3, as DNA: TGTGCCAGCCTCACCCCCCCTAACTATGGCTACACCTTC. Protein sequence: CASLTPPNYGYTF.

The chain employs TRBV11-2 and TRBJ1-1; D is uncertain. Germline V gives CDR1 SGHAT, CDR2 FQNNGV. This CDR3 region has 11 residues. The ends were cut back, 0 bases at V and 10 bases at J, with 6 bases in the middle. The CDR3 sequence: CASSLDRPAFF. In nucleotides, the CDR3 is TGTGCCAGCAGCTTAGATCGACCAGCTTTCTTT.

This chain's CDR3 is CASSVMGAYEQYF. The DNA of the CDR3 is TGTGCCAGCAGTGTAATGGGAGCCTACGAGCAGTACTTC. The V and J genes are TRBV6-1 and TRBJ2-7, with a weak D call TRBD2 (5 bases). Germline CDR1 and CDR2: MNHNS and SASEGT. V was clipped by 4 bases and J by 2 bases, with 9 bases between them. The CDR3 is 13 residues long.

The rearrangement links TRBV14 to TRBJ2-7; maybe TRBD1 (5 bases). The V gene lost 0 bases and the J gene lost 1 base, with 10 bases spanning the gap. Germline CDR1 SGHDN, CDR2 FVKESK. The CDR3 length is 15 residues. The CDR3 bases are TGTGCCAGCAGCCAAGAAGGGGCGAGATCCTACGAGCAGTACTTC. Amino acid sequence: CASSQEGARSYEQYF.

The chain employs TRBV29-1 and TRBJ2-5, with 12 positions matching TRBD2. This CDR3 contains 13 residues. After removal of 7 bases from V and 5 bases from J, the junction contained 5 bases not matched to a gene. In germline, CDR1 is SQVTM, CDR2 ANQGSEA. For the CDR3, the DNA is TGCAGCGCCCTAGCGGGGGGGCCGGAGACCCAGTACTTC. It codes for CSALAGGPETQYF. Full variable domain (missing parts from reference TRBV29-1 and TRBJ2-5): SAVISQKPSRDICQRGTSLTIQCQVDSQVTMMFWYRQQPGQSLTLIATANQGSEATYESGFVIDKFPISRPNLTFSTLTVSNMSPEDSSIYLCSALAGGPETQYFGPGTRLLVL.

This clone has just a few counts. This chain connects TRBV5-4 to TRBJ2-5, with 9 bases that match TRBD2. CDR1 and CDR2 (germline): SGHNT, YYREEE (reference sequence). V shed 3 bases, J shed 0 bases, and the junction held 3 bases outside the gene matches. The CDR3 totals 15 residues. This CDR3 is CASSWPSGDQETQYF. CDR3 bases: TGTGCCAGCAGCTGGCCTAGCGGGGACCAAGAGACCCAGTACTTC.

The V and J genes are TRBV4-1 and TRBJ1-2; D is ambiguous. Germline V CDR1 and CDR2: MGHRA, YSYEKL. The CDR3 consists of 14 residues. V lost 0 bases, J lost 2 bases, and 7 bases lay in between. Here the CDR3 reads CASSQDGRNYGYTF. CDR3 nucleotides: TGCGCCAGCAGCCAAGACGGCAGAAACTATGGCTACACCTTC.

The rearrangement links TRBV6-6 to TRBJ2-7; possible D gene TRBD1, 5 bases. Germline V CDR1 and CDR2: MNHNY, SVGAGI (reference sequence). V was shortened by 3 bases and J by 0 bases, with 12 bases between the two germline ends. This CDR3 contains 15 residues. This CDR3 reads CASSYVKGPSYEQYF. DNA for the CDR3: TGTGCCAGCAGTTATGTGAAGGGGCCCTCCTACGAGCAGTACTTC.